The text below deals with one T cell receptor (beta chain). Its specificity is not known. TCRdb reprocessed the reads via MiXCR and lists one record per CDR3 protein. Found here are 550,000 to 700,000 distinct CDR3 sequences, roughly 42% of them singletons; the top ten hold 48%. This entry is derived from a study of T cell repertoires in cytomegalovirus infection. At the level of the study: Matching HLA type, along with CMV infection, was indicated by public TCR beta signatures. General study points: Carriage of CMV together with the relevant HLA was identifiable through cumulative public TCR beta family frequency. The ex vivo response was dominated by HLA-C-restricted CMV-specific TCR beta clonotypes.

CDR3 length: 12 residues. V shed 8 bases, J shed 8 bases, and the junction held 5 bases outside the gene matches. Germline CDR1 SGHVS, CDR2 FNYEAQ. This sequence originates from a human donor in good health (CMV status not recorded). Some clones in this sample may be carry-over from other donors' samples. The sequenced sample was cultured PBMCs, obtained from culture after CMV antigen stimulation. The chain is built from TRBV7-6 and TRBJ2-2; TRBD2 matches at 7 bases. In nucleotides, the CDR3 is TGTGCCAGCTGGGCGGGAGTTGGGGAGCTGTTTTTT. It codes for CASWAGVGELFF.